These 5 T cell receptor beta chains originate from one sample sequenced in a study of blood T cells in healthy people across ages. The authors ran a second PCR of about 7 to 11 cycles using a sample-barcoded 5' primer and a J-beta primer mix. In TCRdb, the 5' RACE reads were re-called with MiXCR into one record per CDR3 protein. Of 710,000 or so distinct CDR3 sequences in the sample, 20% to 25% were seen once. The sequenced material came from blood. These receptors were taken from a man in his sixties or seventies in good health.

The chain carries TRBV12-3 or TRBV12-4 and TRBJ1-5, with D maybe TRBD1 (5 bases). Trimming took off 3 bases at V and 9 bases at J, with 12 bases between the two ends. This CDR3 is built from 13 residues. The CDR3 region is CASSLRAQGPQHF. The CDR3, as DNA: TGTGCCAGCAGTTTGAGGGCCCAGGGGCCCCAGCATTTT.

In this sample, this clonotype turned up many times. The chain has TRBV4-3 and TRBJ2-5, with D perhaps being TRBD1 or TRBD2 (5 bases each). The DNA end lines up better with TRBJ2-1; the J call may be wrong. This CDR3 is 16 amino acids long. Germline CDR1 and CDR2: LGHNA and YSLEER. CDR3 sequence reads: CASSQGLRARGVKQFF. The CDR3 region has the DNA TGCGCCAGCAGCCAAGGTCTGAGGGCGAGAGGGGTCAAGCAGTTCTTC.

The V and J genes are TRBV11-3 and TRBJ2-3; D might be TRBD2 (6 bases). Deletions cut 5 bases from V and 1 base from J, with 13 bases between. CDR1 SGHNT and CDR2 YENEEA come from the germline V gene. This CDR3 is built from 15 residues. The CDR3 loop reads CASSPTRSGTDTQYF. In DNA form, the CDR3 reads TGTGCCAGCAGCCCGACTAGATCGGGCACAGATACGCAGTATTTT.

The sample holds a few counts of this clonotype. This chain joins TRBV27 and TRBJ2-7; D remains ambiguous. CDR3 length equals 11 residues. Germline V gene lookup returns CDR1 MNHEY and CDR2 SMNVEV (reference sequence). Trimming took 11 bases from V and 7 from J, leaving 15 bases between them. The CDR3 bases are TGTGCCCCCGAGGACGTGGGGGAGCAGTACGTC. Translated, it gives CAPEDVGEQYV.

J is TRBJ1-2 and V is TRBV6-5; 7 bases are shared with TRBD1. The CDR3 is 15 residues long. Per the germline V gene, CDR1 is MNHEY and CDR2 is SVGAGI. The V segment lost 8 bases and the J segment 8 bases; nucleotides outside the gene matches: 17. CDR3 in DNA: TGTGCCAGCTACATTTCCGGGACAGCCATCAACGGCTACACCTTC. This translates into CASYISGTAINGYTF.